A single T cell receptor beta chain is shown here with its context. Its antigen is undetermined. With a much larger clone just one base away, this may be a read error. This specimen belongs to a study of blood T cells in healthy people across ages. Findings of the study overall: The unsorted PBMCs prevented any conclusive comparison of naive versus antigen-experienced cells.

The CDR3 extends over 16 amino acids. V shed 5 bases and J shed 1 base, with 15 bases lying between them. Germline CDR1 is SGHTA and CDR2 is FQGNSA. Next came a second PCR, run for about 7 to 12 cycles, which used a sample-barcoded 5' primer along with a J-beta primer mix. TCRdb passed the 5' RACE reads through MiXCR, listing each CDR3 protein once. The sample has some 1.5 million distinct CDR3 sequences, about 28% seen once. Peripheral blood samples of around 9.5 milliliters were drawn from each donor. Every sample yielded at least 6.5 million isolated PBMCs. Total RNA, at least 6 micrograms per sample, came from PBMCs.

The sample taken for sequencing was blood. This receptor was obtained from a woman aged 30 to 39 in good health. This chain uses TRBV7-2 with TRBJ2-4; no definite D call. Written as DNA, the CDR3 is TGTGCCAGCAGCCCAGACGTATTTAGGGCCAAAAACATTCAGTACTTC. Its protein product is CASSPDVFRAKNIQYF.